This T cell receptor (beta chain) was identified during a study of blood T cell repertoires in COVID-19 (TCRdb year 2020). Some background on the complete study: Collaborator samples came from the United States, Italy and Spain and covered acute and convalescent phases of COVID-19. The material from the prospective study consisted of cDNA or gDNA derived from T cells, B-cell-depleted T cells, or PBMCs. A freely available public database, intended as a resource for researchers studying the immune response to SARS-CoV-2, is where the repertoires were released. The samples were drawn from the first 160 participants of the ongoing ImmuneRACE study and from 950 to 1,500 subjects provided by 6 global collaborators. Sample metadata almost always included a de-identified subject ID, COVID-19 status, age in years and sex. Where available, HLA class I and class II types were taken from metadata supplied by the sample provider and were not determined by assay-based typing. Deeply sampled blood TCRbeta repertoires from subjects exposed to, actively infected with, or recovered from COVID-19 were included in the dataset.

Samples from volunteer blood donors who had recovered from COVID-19 were contributed by a second Seattle source. The collaborating institutions used their own protocols to collect whole blood in K2EDTA tubes. For TCRbeta analysis, collaborators shipped samples in one of three forms: frozen whole blood, isolated PBMCs, or DNA extracted from either of those sample types. Results the study describes overall, beyond this receptor: Clinical and demographic metadata were provided uncurated, with the amount varying by source and participant.

The immunoSEQ Assay, a bias-controlled multiplex PCR, was used to amplify TCRbeta CDR3 regions from genomic DNA. Turning to the authors' computational methods: Nucleated cell counts per sample were estimated from amplification of reference gene primers within the assay. To quantify the absolute abundance of each unique TCRbeta CDR3 rearrangement, sequence reads were collapsed and filtered. For each sample, productive Simpson clonality was calculated as the square root of Simpson's diversity index over productive rearrangements. This is the immuneACCESS table as TCRdb keeps it, with only in-frame sequences that have V and J called. A part of the clones is gone; compared with another copy, unresolved V genes explain less than half, and the rest is unexplained. V and J calls and clone size follow that table, whereas D and trimming were derived from the DNA. The sample contains roughly 130,000 clones, 84% of them found a single time. About an eighth of the sample is in the top ten clones.

Of note for this clone: No cognate antigen has been identified for it. No qualities accompany the bases; no much larger clone lies one base away.

Material: peripheral blood. The sequence derives from a woman aged 30 to 39 who had recovered from COVID-19.

The CDR3 region reads CASSGTSGNGETQYF. The nucleotide sequence reads TGTGCCAGCAGCGGGACTAGCGGGAACGGAGAGACCCAGTACTTC. The chain uses TRBV2 and TRBJ2-5; the central 13 bases match TRBD2. From the germline V gene, CDR1 is SNHLY and CDR2 is FYNNEI. The junction shows trimming of 6 bases on V and 4 bases on J, and the gene matches do not reach 5 bases of it. The cysteine opens and the phenylalanine closes a CDR3 of 15 amino acids. CDR3 DNA only is kept here, 45 bases in frame from base 1.